Listed below are T cell receptor beta chains from one sample, sequenced in a study of siplizumab effects on memory and regulatory T cells. Sequenced by immunoSEQ multiplex PCR; TCRdb stores in-frame clones only, minus some. There are more than 95,000 clones in the sample; approximately 94% occur only once, and roughly 1.5% lies in the top ten. Sequenced input: non-Treg CD4+ T cells sorted from blood. Receptors were obtained from a human donor in good health. CDR3s include the opening cysteine and the closing phenylalanine or tryptophan. The order of the fields is CDR3 length, J gene, clone size, V gene, D gene, CDR3 DNA, CDR3 protein. D genes are given only for firm matches. Part of the rows lack a size; the others show once, few, many or a class for expanded clones.

len: 14; j_gene: TRBJ1-5; abundance: NA; v_gene: TRBV2; d_gene: TRBD1; CDR3nt: TGTGCCAGCAGTGAAGCGACAGGGTATCAGCCCCAGCATTTT; CDR3aa: CASSEATGYQPQHF
len: 16; j_gene: TRBJ2-3; abundance: NA; v_gene: TRBV6-6; d_gene: NA; CDR3nt: TGTGCCAGCAGGGGGATGAGGGCGGATCGCACAGATACGCAGTATTTT; CDR3aa: CASRGMRADRTDTQYF
len: 13; j_gene: TRBJ1-5; abundance: few; v_gene: TRBV18; d_gene: NA; CDR3nt: TGTGCCAGCTCACGAGGGGTCAATCAGCCCCAGCATTTT; CDR3aa: CASSRGVNQPQHF
len: 14; j_gene: TRBJ1-1; abundance: once; v_gene: TRBV5-4; d_gene: TRBD1; CDR3nt: TGTGCCAGCAGCCTGGGGACAGGGGAAACTGAAGCTTTCTTT; CDR3aa: CASSLGTGETEAFF
len: 16; j_gene: TRBJ2-7; abundance: NA; v_gene: TRBV4-1; d_gene: NA; CDR3nt: TGCGCCAGCAGCCAAGATCCCAGCTCAGACGCCTACGAGCAGTACTTC; CDR3aa: CASSQDPSSDAYEQYF
len: 12; j_gene: TRBJ2-3; abundance: NA; v_gene: TRBV12-5; d_gene: NA; CDR3nt: TGTGCCGCTGCAGGGGACGCAGATACGCAGTATTTT; CDR3aa: CAAAGDADTQYF
len: 14; j_gene: TRBJ1-5; abundance: NA; v_gene: TRBV5-1; d_gene: NA; CDR3nt: TGCGCCAGCAGCTTGGGCCAGGGCTCTCAGCCCCAGCATTTT; CDR3aa: CASSLGQGSQPQHF
len: 12; j_gene: TRBJ1-1; abundance: NA; v_gene: TRBV27; d_gene: NA; CDR3nt: TGTGCCAGCAGTTTATCGGGGGGGCGAGCTTTCTTT; CDR3aa: CASSLSGGRAFF
len: 15; j_gene: TRBJ2-1; abundance: NA; v_gene: TRBV5-1; d_gene: TRBD2; CDR3nt: TGCGCCAGCAGCTCGGGACTAGATGGCCTAAATGAGCAGTTCTTC; CDR3aa: CASSSGLDGLNEQFF
len: 15; j_gene: TRBJ2-3; abundance: NA; v_gene: TRBV7-9; d_gene: NA; CDR3nt: TGTGCCAGCAGCCCCCCCAGGGACATCACAGATACGCAGTATTTT; CDR3aa: CASSPPRDITDTQYF
len: 15; j_gene: TRBJ2-3; abundance: once; v_gene: TRBV9; d_gene: NA; CDR3nt: TGTGCCAGCAGCGTATACCTAGCTGATACAGATACGCAGTATTTT; CDR3aa: CASSVYLADTDTQYF
len: 15; j_gene: TRBJ2-2; abundance: NA; v_gene: TRBV5-1; d_gene: NA; CDR3nt: TGCGCCAGCAGCTTGGACCGGGTTAACACCGGGGAGCTGTTTTTT; CDR3aa: CASSLDRVNTGELFF
len: 15; j_gene: TRBJ2-3; abundance: once; v_gene: TRBV6-5; d_gene: NA; CDR3nt: TGTGCCAGCAGTTACTCATGGGGGGGCACAGATACGCAGTATTTT; CDR3aa: CASSYSWGGTDTQYF
len: 15; j_gene: TRBJ1-3; abundance: NA; v_gene: TRBV6-5; d_gene: NA; CDR3nt: TGTGCCAGCACCCTCCAGGCTTTCACTGGAAACACCATATATTTT; CDR3aa: CASTLQAFTGNTIYF
len: 19; j_gene: TRBJ2-7; abundance: NA; v_gene: TRBV19; d_gene: TRBD2; CDR3nt: TGTGCCAGTAGTCCACCCGGACTAGCGGGAGTTTTCCCCTCCTACGAGCAGTACTTC; CDR3aa: CASSPPGLAGVFPSYEQYF
len: 13; j_gene: TRBJ2-1; abundance: NA; v_gene: TRBV5-1; d_gene: TRBD1; CDR3nt: TGCGCCAGCAGCGTTACAGGGGCCAATGAGCAGTTCTTC; CDR3aa: CASSVTGANEQFF
len: 19; j_gene: TRBJ2-3; abundance: NA; v_gene: TRBV5-1; d_gene: NA; CDR3nt: TGCGCCAGCAGCGAGTCCGGGACACCCGGGATTATTTGGGCAGATACGCAGTATTTT; CDR3aa: CASSESGTPGIIWADTQYF
len: 15; j_gene: TRBJ2-2; abundance: NA; v_gene: TRBV19; d_gene: TRBD2; CDR3nt: TGTGCCAGTAAGGGTAGCGGGGGGAGCACCGGGGAGCTGTTTTTT; CDR3aa: CASKGSGGSTGELFF
len: 16; j_gene: TRBJ2-1; abundance: NA; v_gene: TRBV6-5; d_gene: TRBD2; CDR3nt: TGTGCCAGCAGTTACTCGACTACGGGAGGGCCAAATGAGCAGTTCTTC; CDR3aa: CASSYSTTGGPNEQFF
len: 14; j_gene: TRBJ1-3; abundance: NA; v_gene: TRBV6-5; d_gene: NA; CDR3nt: TGTGCCAGCAGTTCGTCGAGCTCTGGAAACACCATATATTTT; CDR3aa: CASSSSSSGNTIYF
len: 11; j_gene: TRBJ2-7; abundance: NA; v_gene: TRBV20-1; d_gene: NA; CDR3nt: TGCAGTGCTAGAGACGTTTACGAGCAGTACTTC; CDR3aa: CSARDVYEQYF
len: 12; j_gene: TRBJ1-2; abundance: NA; v_gene: TRBV7-9; d_gene: NA; CDR3nt: TGTGCCAGCAGCTACCGGACCTATGGCTACACCTTC; CDR3aa: CASSYRTYGYTF
len: 16; j_gene: TRBJ2-3; abundance: once; v_gene: TRBV5-1; d_gene: TRBD1; CDR3nt: TGCGCCAGCAGCTCGACCACAGGGGGCCGGACAGATACGCAGTATTTT; CDR3aa: CASSSTTGGRTDTQYF
len: 14; j_gene: TRBJ2-5; abundance: NA; v_gene: TRBV7-2; d_gene: NA; CDR3nt: TGTGCCAGCAGCGCGGGACAGTCGGCGGGGACCCAGTACTTC; CDR3aa: CASSAGQSAGTQYF
len: 16; j_gene: TRBJ2-7; abundance: NA; v_gene: TRBV4-1; d_gene: TRBD1; CDR3nt: TGCGCCAGCAGCCACCCCCTGGGACAGGGGGCTGGGGAGCAGTACTTC; CDR3aa: CASSHPLGQGAGEQYF
len: 15; j_gene: TRBJ1-2; abundance: NA; v_gene: TRBV2; d_gene: TRBD1; CDR3nt: TGTGCCAGCAGTGGGGGTCGTGGGACAGTGCATGGCTACACCTTC; CDR3aa: CASSGGRGTVHGYTF
len: 15; j_gene: TRBJ1-2; abundance: NA; v_gene: TRBV9; d_gene: TRBD1; CDR3nt: TGTGCCAGCAGCCCCCCGGAGGGACAGGGTAACGGCTACACCTTC; CDR3aa: CASSPPEGQGNGYTF
len: 15; j_gene: TRBJ1-1; abundance: NA; v_gene: TRBV18; d_gene: NA; CDR3nt: TGTGCCAGCTCACCGCTAAGGGGGGAGAACACTGAAGCTTTCTTT; CDR3aa: CASSPLRGENTEAFF
len: 16; j_gene: TRBJ2-3; abundance: NA; v_gene: TRBV18; d_gene: TRBD1; CDR3nt: TGTGCCAGCTTTGCCGGGACAGGGGTCACCACAGATACGCAGTATTTT; CDR3aa: CASFAGTGVTTDTQYF
len: 14; j_gene: TRBJ2-2; abundance: NA; v_gene: TRBV7-2; d_gene: TRBD1; CDR3nt: TGTGCCAGCAGCATGACAGGGGACACCGGGGAGCTGTTTTTT; CDR3aa: CASSMTGDTGELFF
len: 13; j_gene: TRBJ1-2; abundance: once; v_gene: TRBV5-4; d_gene: TRBD1; CDR3nt: TGTGCCAGCAGCTCGGGACAGCTCTATGGCTACACCTTC; CDR3aa: CASSSGQLYGYTF
len: 13; j_gene: TRBJ1-1; abundance: NA; v_gene: TRBV5-4; d_gene: NA; CDR3nt: TGTGCCAGCAGCTTAGCCCTCAACACTGAAGCTTTCTTT; CDR3aa: CASSLALNTEAFF
len: 14; j_gene: TRBJ2-5; abundance: once; v_gene: TRBV7-9; d_gene: TRBD1; CDR3nt: TGTGCCAGCAGCCCGCGGGACAGGGAGGAGACCCAGTACTTC; CDR3aa: CASSPRDREETQYF
len: 16; j_gene: TRBJ1-4; abundance: once; v_gene: TRBV19; d_gene: NA; CDR3nt: TGTGCCAGTAGTATACGGGGTCGGGGGAACAATGAAAAACTGTTTTTT; CDR3aa: CASSIRGRGNNEKLFF
len: 14; j_gene: TRBJ2-2; abundance: NA; v_gene: TRBV7-9; d_gene: NA; CDR3nt: TGTGCCAGCAGCTTAGACAGAGCGACCGGGGAGCTGTTTTTT; CDR3aa: CASSLDRATGELFF
len: 11; j_gene: TRBJ1-1; abundance: NA; v_gene: TRBV20-1; d_gene: NA; CDR3nt: TGCAGTGGGAGCGCGGACACTGAAGCTTTCTTT; CDR3aa: CSGSADTEAFF
len: 15; j_gene: TRBJ2-1; abundance: NA; v_gene: TRBV7-6; d_gene: TRBD2; CDR3nt: TGTGCCAGCAGCTTAATTGCGCGAGGGAGGGCTGAGCAGTTCTTC; CDR3aa: CASSLIARGRAEQFF
len: 16; j_gene: TRBJ2-3; abundance: NA; v_gene: TRBV4-2; d_gene: TRBD2; CDR3nt: TGTGCCAGCAGCCAAGAATTAGCGGGACGCACAGATACGCAGTATTTT; CDR3aa: CASSQELAGRTDTQYF
len: 13; j_gene: TRBJ2-7; abundance: NA; v_gene: TRBV6-5; d_gene: TRBD2; CDR3nt: TGTGCCAGCAGACGGACTAGAGGTTACGAGCAGTACTTC; CDR3aa: CASRRTRGYEQYF
len: 19; j_gene: TRBJ2-2; abundance: NA; v_gene: TRBV27; d_gene: NA; CDR3nt: TGTGCCAGCAGTTTACTACAGGGAGTTCCTCTAATAAACACCGGGGAGCTGTTTTTT; CDR3aa: CASSLLQGVPLINTGELFF
len: 15; j_gene: TRBJ2-5; abundance: NA; v_gene: TRBV6-5; d_gene: TRBD1; CDR3nt: TGTGCCAGCAGTTACCAGGGACAGGGCGGAAAGACCCAGTACTTC; CDR3aa: CASSYQGQGGKTQYF
len: 15; j_gene: TRBJ2-5; abundance: NA; v_gene: TRBV29-1; d_gene: NA; CDR3nt: TGCAGCGTTGATCCCGTCCAAGGCAGCCAAGAGACCCAGTACTTC; CDR3aa: CSVDPVQGSQETQYF
len: 16; j_gene: TRBJ2-3; abundance: NA; v_gene: TRBV27; d_gene: NA; CDR3nt: TGTGCCAGCAGTTCACTCACTAGGGTCTTCACAGATACGCAGTATTTT; CDR3aa: CASSSLTRVFTDTQYF
len: 15; j_gene: TRBJ2-7; abundance: NA; v_gene: TRBV11-2; d_gene: TRBD2; CDR3nt: TGTGCCAGCAGCTCCCTAGCGGGTAGGGGTTTCGAGCAGTACTTC; CDR3aa: CASSSLAGRGFEQYF
len: 14; j_gene: TRBJ2-2; abundance: NA; v_gene: TRBV19; d_gene: NA; CDR3nt: TGTGCCACTTCTATTAGGGAGGAAACCGGGGAGCTGTTTTTT; CDR3aa: CATSIREETGELFF